These T cell receptor beta chains were read from a single sample in a study of blood T cell repertoires in COVID-19. Sequenced by immunoSEQ multiplex PCR; TCRdb stores in-frame clones only, minus some. The table shows 300,000 to 400,000 clones, with 88% occurring only once. Sequenced sample: PBMCs or T cells enriched from blood (not recorded which). These receptors all stem from a woman younger than 30 who had recovered from COVID-19. The CDR3 runs from the conserved cysteine through the conserved F or W. D genes are given only for firm matches.

D gene: TRBD1; J gene: TRBJ2-1; V gene: TRBV7-9; CDR3 protein: CASSSTGSPYNEQFF
D gene: TRBD1; J gene: TRBJ1-5; V gene: TRBV19; CDR3 protein: CASRVTGDQPQHF
D gene: -; J gene: TRBJ1-2; V gene: TRBV2; CDR3 protein: CASSGVTLGDYGYTF
D gene: TRBD1; J gene: TRBJ1-2; V gene: TRBV2; CDR3 protein: CASSEALARGHGYTF
D gene: TRBD2; J gene: TRBJ2-3; V gene: TRBV11-2; CDR3 protein: CASSYGAGGISTDTQYF
D gene: -; J gene: TRBJ1-1; V gene: TRBV28; CDR3 protein: CASSVDRIKAFF
D gene: -; J gene: TRBJ2-1; V gene: TRBV11-2; CDR3 protein: CASSLVQGRFIEQFF
D gene: TRBD1; J gene: TRBJ1-2; V gene: TRBV6-5; CDR3 protein: CASSYSSRTGKEGYTF
D gene: -; J gene: TRBJ1-2; V gene: TRBV7-9; CDR3 protein: CASSPGAGSNYGYTF
D gene: -; J gene: TRBJ1-1; V gene: TRBV7-2; CDR3 protein: CASSLRGLQTGTEAFF
D gene: -; J gene: TRBJ1-4; V gene: TRBV4-2; CDR3 protein: CASSQGPGTNEKLFF
D gene: -; J gene: TRBJ2-7; V gene: TRBV9; CDR3 protein: CASSVAWRDEQYF
D gene: -; J gene: TRBJ1-1; V gene: TRBV27; CDR3 protein: CASSLSSSGNTEAFF
D gene: -; J gene: TRBJ1-6; V gene: TRBV28; CDR3 protein: CASSFPQGNSPLHF
D gene: TRBD1; J gene: TRBJ1-2; V gene: TRBV6-5; CDR3 protein: CAVHRGPSYGYTF
D gene: TRBD1; J gene: TRBJ1-6; V gene: TRBV28; CDR3 protein: CASSNYGTGASPLHF
D gene: -; J gene: TRBJ2-2; V gene: TRBV5-5; CDR3 protein: CASSLGHRNTGELFF
D gene: -; J gene: TRBJ2-7; V gene: TRBV5-1; CDR3 protein: CASSSGGRPYEQYF
D gene: -; J gene: TRBJ1-1; V gene: TRBV4-2; CDR3 protein: CASSQASNTEAFF
D gene: -; J gene: TRBJ1-2; V gene: TRBV9; CDR3 protein: CASSARAGGGKDGYTF
D gene: TRBD2; J gene: TRBJ2-3; V gene: TRBV27; CDR3 protein: CASSQPGTSGGPSDTQYF
D gene: -; J gene: TRBJ2-2; V gene: TRBV30; CDR3 protein: CAWSWTANTGELFF
D gene: TRBD1; J gene: TRBJ1-6; V gene: TRBV4-1; CDR3 protein: CASSQQGVDSYNSPLHF
D gene: -; J gene: TRBJ2-5; V gene: TRBV18; CDR3 protein: CASSPPDSSYKETQYF
D gene: TRBD1; J gene: TRBJ2-2; V gene: TRBV28; CDR3 protein: CASSPIRDSKNTGELFF
D gene: -; J gene: TRBJ1-4; V gene: TRBV30; CDR3 protein: CAWKAGLTNEKLFF
D gene: -; J gene: TRBJ1-1; V gene: TRBV12-5; CDR3 protein: CASGLAYTEAFF
D gene: TRBD2; J gene: TRBJ2-1; V gene: TRBV5-4; CDR3 protein: CASSWGTSGHNEQFF
D gene: -; J gene: TRBJ1-2; V gene: TRBV18; CDR3 protein: CASSPLEGLRYGYTF
D gene: -; J gene: TRBJ1-2; V gene: TRBV14; CDR3 protein: CASSQEQMNYGYTF
D gene: -; J gene: TRBJ1-2; V gene: TRBV24-1; CDR3 protein: CATSDLRHGGRRNYGYTF
D gene: -; J gene: TRBJ1-1; V gene: TRBV6-4; CDR3 protein: CASSLQGGTEAFF
D gene: -; J gene: TRBJ2-7; V gene: TRBV5-1; CDR3 protein: CASPINRDTYEQYF
D gene: -; J gene: TRBJ1-1; V gene: TRBV5-6; CDR3 protein: CASSSLGVTEAFF
D gene: TRBD2; J gene: TRBJ2-7; V gene: TRBV24-1; CDR3 protein: CAISGGYEQYF
D gene: -; J gene: TRBJ1-2; V gene: TRBV5-1; CDR3 protein: CASSLTGNQGYTF
D gene: TRBD2; J gene: TRBJ2-7; V gene: TRBV18; CDR3 protein: CASSPSGGYEQYF
D gene: -; J gene: TRBJ2-3; V gene: TRBV20-1; CDR3 protein: CSASGFTSGASTSTDTQYF
D gene: TRBD1; J gene: TRBJ1-6; V gene: TRBV6-6; CDR3 protein: CASSAGTGNSPLHF
D gene: -; J gene: TRBJ2-7; V gene: TRBV27; CDR3 protein: CASSGGGVLYEQYF
D gene: -; J gene: TRBJ2-7; V gene: TRBV30; CDR3 protein: CAWITHLEQYF
D gene: -; J gene: TRBJ1-2; V gene: TRBV6-5; CDR3 protein: CASMMGRGDGYTF
D gene: TRBD1; J gene: TRBJ1-2; V gene: TRBV2; CDR3 protein: CASSERQGAYGYTF
D gene: TRBD2; J gene: TRBJ2-5; V gene: TRBV5-1; CDR3 protein: CASSLVASGGETQYF
D gene: TRBD1; J gene: TRBJ2-7; V gene: TRBV5-1; CDR3 protein: CASSPRTGGYEQYF
D gene: TRBD1; J gene: TRBJ2-1; V gene: TRBV6-5; CDR3 protein: CATRDRRLSEQFF
D gene: -; J gene: TRBJ1-2; V gene: TRBV6-5; CDR3 protein: CASSRGNYGYTF
D gene: -; J gene: TRBJ1-1; V gene: TRBV7-8; CDR3 protein: CASSVGIAGANTEAFF
D gene: TRBD2; J gene: TRBJ2-1; V gene: TRBV2; CDR3 protein: CASRGLAGRGEQFF
D gene: -; J gene: TRBJ1-2; V gene: TRBV28; CDR3 protein: CASSFRGSGNYGYTF
D gene: TRBD1; J gene: TRBJ1-6; V gene: TRBV2; CDR3 protein: CARRTGSNSPLHF
D gene: -; J gene: TRBJ1-1; V gene: TRBV5-1; CDR3 protein: CASSLGAGPTEAFF
D gene: TRBD1; J gene: TRBJ1-6; V gene: TRBV10-3; CDR3 protein: CAISPGQNSPLHF
D gene: TRBD1; J gene: TRBJ1-3; V gene: TRBV9; CDR3 protein: CASNQGDFSGNTIYF
D gene: -; J gene: TRBJ1-5; V gene: TRBV7-2; CDR3 protein: CASSLEGAVNQPQHF
D gene: TRBD1; J gene: TRBJ2-7; V gene: TRBV19; CDR3 protein: CASTPGTGGFEQYF
D gene: TRBD1; J gene: TRBJ1-4; V gene: TRBV4-1; CDR3 protein: CASSPRQGDEKLFF
D gene: -; J gene: TRBJ1-1; V gene: TRBV10-1; CDR3 protein: CARSGTLVGTEAFF
D gene: -; J gene: TRBJ2-5; V gene: TRBV2; CDR3 protein: CASSGFVGRETQYF